This T cell receptor beta chain is drawn from a study of identical twins. Template switching created a universal primer site, and the cDNA included unique molecular identifiers. TCRdb fed the 5' RACE reads into MiXCR, producing one record per CDR3 protein. The data show about 790,000 distinct CDR3 sequences, roughly 18% seen once. Deletions cut 7 bases from V and 6 bases from J, with 12 bases between. The CDR3 runs to 13 residues. Germline-derived CDR1 and CDR2 are SGHAT and FQNNGV. Another study also made use of these data, one on T cells expressing NK-cell markers. That source reports: The TCR beta repertoires were obtained from sorted CD3+CD56+NKG2C+, CD3+CD56+NKG2C- and CD3+CD56-NKG2C+ T cells. It was still unclear whether expanded NKG2C+ T cell clones were HCMV specific.

The rearrangement joins TRBV11-2 to TRBJ2-2, with D unclear. Material for sequencing was PBMCs. The receptor was derived from a woman in her late teens or twenties in good health. The CDR3 reads CASKSAGAGELFF. In DNA form, the CDR3 reads TGTGCCAGCAAGTCAGCCGGCGCCGGGGAGCTGTTTTTT.